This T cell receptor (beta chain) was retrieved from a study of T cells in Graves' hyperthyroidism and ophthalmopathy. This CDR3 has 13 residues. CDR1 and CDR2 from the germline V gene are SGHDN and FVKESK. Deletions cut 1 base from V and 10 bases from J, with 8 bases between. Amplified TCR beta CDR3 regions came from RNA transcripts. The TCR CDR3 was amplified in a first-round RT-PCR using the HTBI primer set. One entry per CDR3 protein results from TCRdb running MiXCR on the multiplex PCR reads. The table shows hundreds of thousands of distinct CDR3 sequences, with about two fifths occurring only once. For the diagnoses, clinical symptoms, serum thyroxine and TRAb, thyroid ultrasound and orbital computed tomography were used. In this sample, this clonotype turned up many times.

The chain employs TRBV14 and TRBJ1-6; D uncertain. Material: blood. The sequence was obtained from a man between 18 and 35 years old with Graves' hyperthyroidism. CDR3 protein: CASSQVQKSPLHF. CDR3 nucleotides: TGTGCCAGCAGCCAAGTGCAGAAGTCACCCCTCCACTTT.